These 27 T cell receptor beta chains came from one sample sequenced in a study of CD8+CD57+ T cells in acquired aplastic anemia (dated by TCRdb to about 2018). The patients picked for sequencing were ones in whom flow cytometry had shown an expansion of CD8+CD57+ cells. Data came from an Illumina HiSeq 2000. Profiling of TCR beta VDJ combinations and CDR3 sequences used genomic DNA as the template. TCRdb applied fastp at Q25 and MiXCR to the public reads, then kept only in-frame beta chains. Each entry is one CDR3 protein sequence, shown with its most common DNA and genes. Recorded for this sample are around 130,000 distinct CDR3 sequences; under 65% of them occurred a single time. About 29% of the sample belongs to the ten largest clones. Sequencing was performed on sorted CD4+, CD8+, or CD8+CD57+ T cells (not recorded which) from PBMCs. The receptors come from a human donor with aplastic anemia.

This chain connects TRBV7-3 to TRBJ2-7; the D is unclear. V was cut by 3 bases and J by 0 bases, with 9 bases left in between. This CDR3 comprises 14 residues. CDR1 SGHTA and CDR2 FQGTGA come from the germline V gene. The CDR3 coding sequence is TGTGCCAGCAGCTTCCGACGAAGCTCCTACGAGCAGTACTTC. It translates to CASSFRRSSYEQYF.

The chain employs TRBV7-2 and TRBJ1-2, with D possibly matching TRBD1 (6 bases). Trimming pared 0 bases from V and 7 bases from J, leaving 18 bases between. The CDR3 is 16 amino acids. CDR1 SGHTA and CDR2 FQGNSA come from the germline V gene. The CDR3 DNA reads TGTGCCAGCAGCTTAGCGCGGTCGGGGGGCCTTAGTGGCTACACCTTC. It translates to CASSLARSGGLSGYTF.

The sample holds many counts of this clonotype. The V and J genes are TRBV24-1 and TRBJ2-7; D is possibly TRBD2 (5 bases). Germline assignment: CDR1 KGHDR and CDR2 SFDVKD. The V and J ends lost 4 bases and 5 bases respectively, with 11 bases between them. The CDR3 has 13 residues. In DNA form, the CDR3 reads TGTGCCACCAGTGACCAGCGGACCCACGAGCAGTACTTC. Translated, it gives CATSDQRTHEQYF.

The chain is built from TRBV7-6 and TRBJ2-7; TRBD1 is a possible D gene (6 bases). In germline, CDR1 is SGHVS, CDR2 FNYEAQ. The CDR3 has 14 residues. Trimming left V 5 bases short and J 2 bases short, with 13 bases between. As DNA, the CDR3 is TGTGCCAGCAGCCCCAGGGGTCATCCCTACGAGCAGTACTTC. Its protein product is CASSPRGHPYEQYF.

This clonotype has a count of ten or more. This chain links TRBV12-3 or TRBV12-4 with TRBJ2-6; D call uncertain. The CDR3 runs 13 residues. V lost 5 bases and J 6 bases, leaving 8 bases between the germline ends. The CDR3 reads CASSQTSANVLTF. CDR3 DNA: TGTGCCAGCAGTCAGACATCGGCCAACGTCCTGACTTTC.

J is TRBJ2-7 and V is TRBV5-1, with 8 bases lining up with TRBD1. V was clipped by 4 bases and J by 7 bases; unmatched bases: 7. CDR3 length: 13 residues. Looked up from germline, CDR1 is SGHRS and CDR2 is YFSETQ. CDR3: CASSTLTGDEQYF. The CDR3 nucleotides read TGCGCCAGCAGCACCTTGACAGGGGATGAGCAGTACTTC.

Concerning this clonotype itself: This may come from a read error, since a much larger clone is one base off. CDR3 in DNA: TGTGCCAGCAGTGACTACGAGCAGTACTTC. It translates to CASSDYEQYF. The rearrangement links TRBV2 to TRBJ2-7; unclear D gene. The CDR3 length is 10 residues. Germline V gives CDR1 SNHLY, CDR2 FYNNEI. V was pared by 3 bases and J by 3 bases, with 0 bases between. The entire variable domain, with the rest obtained from reference TRBV2 and TRBJ2-7, is as follows: EPEVTQTPSHQVTQMGQEVILRCVPISNHLYFYWYRQILGQKVEFLVSFYNNEISEKSEIFDDQFSVERPDGSNFTLKIRSTKLEDSAMYFCASSDYEQYFGPGTRLTVT.

CDR3 region: CASRQGNGELFF. For the CDR3, the DNA is TGCGCCAGCAGACAGGGGAACGGGGAGCTGTTTTTT. The V call is TRBV10-1, the J call TRBJ2-2; 7 positions match TRBD1. This CDR3 has 12 amino acids. V lost 6 bases and J lost 7; bases outside the gene matches: 2. Germline CDR1 is WNHNN and CDR2 is SYGVQD (reference sequence).

This rearrangement joins TRBV10-3 to TRBJ2-2, with D possibly being TRBD1 or TRBD2 (5 bases each). V was clipped by 10 bases and J by 6 bases, with 21 bases between them. CDR1 and CDR2 from the germline V gene are ENHRY and SYGVKD. The CDR3 has 15 residues. The CDR3 loop reads CASSSGSRGAGELFF. The CDR3 nucleotides read TGTGCCAGCAGCTCCGGGTCCCGGGGCGCCGGGGAGCTGTTTTTT.

Many counts were recorded for this clonotype. Germline is not matched at one junction end, which may reflect a read error. The CDR3 region has the DNA TGTGCCAGCAGCGAAGGGTCTTGGGGGCGTCACTATGGCTACACCTTC. It is translated as CASSEGSWGRHYGYTF. The chain links TRBV2 to TRBJ1-2; D is possibly TRBD1 (6 bases). This CDR3 has 16 residues. Per germline, CDR1 SNHLY and CDR2 FYNNEI.

The V and J genes are TRBV10-3 and TRBJ2-5, with D unresolved. The CDR3 sequence is 13 residues long. The V gene's germline CDR1 is ENHRY and CDR2 SYGVKD. V lost 6 bases and J lost 4, with 12 bases in between. The DNA of the CDR3 is TGTGCCATCAGCACGCTTAATGGAGAGACCCAGTACTTC. Protein sequence: CAISTLNGETQYF.

The chain links TRBV15 to TRBJ1-1, with 11 bases aligning to TRBD1. The CDR3 is made up of 12 amino acids. Trimming cost V 11 bases and J 1 base; bases outside gene matches: 0. Germline CDR1 is LNHNV and CDR2 is YYDKDF (reference sequence). As DNA, the CDR3 is TGTGCCGGGACAGGGGGGAACACTGAAGCTTTCTTT. Protein: CAGTGGNTEAFF.

This clonotype was seen a handful of times. V gene TRBV2 combines with J gene TRBJ1-6, with D hard to call. Per the germline V gene, CDR1 is SNHLY and CDR2 is FYNNEI. The CDR3 is made up of 13 amino acids. Trimming removed 3 bases at V and 10 bases at J, with 10 bases between. CDR3 in DNA: TGTGCCAGCAGTGAGTGGAGAGGATCACCCCTCCACTTT. Translation gives CASSEWRGSPLHF.

This clonotype was detected ten times or more. The chain joins TRBV19 to TRBJ2-1; either TRBD1 or TRBD2 may fit D (6 bases each). The CDR3 extends over 15 amino acids. The germline V gene has CDR1 LNHDA and CDR2 SQIVND (reference sequence). Trimming cost V 3 bases and J 10 bases, with 19 bases left between them. CDR3 in amino acids: CASSMRGEQGQEQFF. CDR3 DNA: TGTGCCAGTAGTATGCGGGGTGAACAGGGACAAGAGCAGTTCTTC.

This clonotype was observed many times. The chain links TRBV6-6 to TRBJ1-1; tentative D call: TRBD1 (5 bases). Trimming removed 4 bases from V and 0 bases from J, with 9 bases in between. Germline CDR1 is MNHNY and CDR2 is SVGAGI (reference sequence). CDR3 size: 14 residues. Written as DNA, the CDR3 is TGTGCCAGCAGTTCAGAGGGGATGAACACTGAAGCTTTCTTT. Its translation is CASSSEGMNTEAFF.

The chain couples TRBV20-1 to TRBJ2-6, with D unresolved. Between the trimmed V and J ends, which lost 8 bases and 2 bases, there was a span of 13 bases. The length of the CDR3 is 14 residues. Per germline, CDR1 DFQATT and CDR2 SNEGSKA (reference sequence). Here the CDR3 reads CSPIVTPGANVLTF. The CDR3 DNA is TGCAGTCCGATAGTTACCCCTGGGGCCAACGTCCTGACTTTC.

The sample holds many counts of this clonotype. V is TRBV24-1 and J is TRBJ2-3; D possibly corresponds to TRBD2 (5 bases). The length of the CDR3 is 13 residues. Germline CDR1 is KGHDR and CDR2 is SFDVKD. Trimming removed 2 bases from V and 5 bases from J, with 7 bases in between. The chain's CDR3 is CATSDSGVDTQYF. DNA for the CDR3: TGTGCCACCAGTGATTCCGGGGTAGATACGCAGTATTTT.

The V call is TRBV7-9, the J call TRBJ1-2, with TRBD1 identical over 7 bases. The junction had 6 bases not matched to a gene; V was cut back by 1 base and J by 4 bases. This CDR3 contains 15 residues. Germline values: CDR1 SEHNR, CDR2 FQNEAQ (reference sequence). Written as DNA, the CDR3 is TGTGCCAGCAGCTTAGGGGGCCAGGGGGGCTATGGCTACACCTTC. It specifies CASSLGGQGGYGYTF.

The rearrangement links TRBV19 to TRBJ2-7; 7 positions agree with TRBD1. The CDR3 is 13 amino acids. V lost 10 bases, J lost 1 base, and 7 bases stayed unmatched. Germline CDR1 LNHDA, CDR2 SQIVND (reference sequence). DNA for the CDR3: TGTGCCACTCGGACAGGAACATCCTACGAGCAGTACTTC. This encodes CATRTGTSYEQYF.

This clonotype showed up many times. CDR3 in amino acids: CATSARGQGAKDYGYTF. The DNA of the CDR3 is TGTGCCACCAGTGCTAGGGGACAGGGGGCGAAAGACTATGGCTACACCTTC. The genes are TRBV24-1 and TRBJ1-2, with 12 bases that match TRBD1. The CDR3 is made up of 17 amino acids. V trimming: 5 bases; J trimming: 3 bases; junction bases outside the gene matches: 9. CDR1 and CDR2 from the germline V gene are KGHDR and SFDVKD.

V is TRBV24-1 and J is TRBJ2-1; 7 bases line up with TRBD2. This CDR3 contains 16 residues. Germline-derived CDR1 and CDR2 are KGHDR and SFDVKD. With V trimmed by 4 bases and J by 4 bases, 9 bases remained unmatched. CDR3 coding DNA: TGTGCCACCAGTGAAACGGGGGGAGTGAGTTACAATGAGCAGTTCTTC. Protein sequence: CATSETGGVSYNEQFF.

This clonotype was observed once. The chain couples TRBV19 to TRBJ1-2; the match to TRBD1 covers 8 bases. CDR3 length: 16 amino acids. The V gene's germline CDR1 is LNHDA and CDR2 SQIVND (reference sequence). The V segment lost 5 bases and the J segment 1 base; nucleotides outside the gene matches: 9. CDR3 region: CASSPGTGASNYGYTF. The CDR3 region has the DNA TGTGCCAGTAGTCCCGGGACAGGCGCGAGTAACTATGGCTACACCTTC.

The V and J genes are TRBV19 and TRBJ1-6; TRBD1 aligns across 11 bases. CDR3 length: 13 amino acids. Germline V gene data show CDR1 as LNHDA and CDR2 as SQIVND (reference sequence). J was trimmed by 9 bases and V by 9 bases; bases with no gene match: 4. For the CDR3, the DNA is TGTGCCAGCACCGGGACAGGGGGTTCACCCCTCCACTTT. This encodes CASTGTGGSPLHF. Drawing the rest from reference TRBV19 and TRBJ1-6, the complete variable domain is DGGITQSPKYLFRKEGQNVTLSCEQNLNHDAMYWYRQDPGQGLRLIYYSQIVNDFQKGDIAEGYSVSREKKESFPLTVTSAQKNPTAFYLCASTGTGGSPLHFGNGTRLTVT.

The chain carries TRBV7-3 and TRBJ1-2; 7 bases align to TRBD1. CDR3 length: 12 residues. The V gene end was trimmed by 8 bases and the J gene end by 2 bases; junction bases not matched to a gene: 2. From germline, CDR1 is SGHTA and CDR2 FQGTGA. CDR3: CASGTVNYGYTF. CDR3 DNA: TGTGCCAGCGGGACAGTAAACTATGGCTACACCTTC.

J is TRBJ2-7 and V is TRBV12-3 or TRBV12-4; 7 positions agree with TRBD2. V dropped 5 bases and J dropped 4; count of bases not matched to a gene: 14. There are 16 residues in the CDR3. As DNA, the CDR3 is TGTGCCAGCAGTCAAAGAGACGGGACTACCAATTACGAGCAGTACTTC. Translation: CASSQRDGTTNYEQYF.

This clonotype has at least ten counts. The V gene is TRBV5-1, the J gene TRBJ1-2, with D possibly TRBD1 on 5 matching bases. V was pared by 3 bases and J by 0 bases, with 12 bases between. CDR3 length: 15 residues. CDR1 and CDR2 (germline): SGHRS, YFSETQ. CDR3 residues: CASSYGDSPNYGYTF. CDR3 nucleotide sequence: TGCGCCAGCAGCTATGGCGACAGCCCTAACTATGGCTACACCTTC.

This clonotype was seen at least ten times. The junction does not match germline at one end; this may be a read error. The CDR3 DNA reads TGTGCCAGGGGGACAGCCTCCTTC. Translating it yields CARGTASF. The chain carries TRBV2 and TRBJ1-2; TRBD1 aligns across 7 bases. The CDR3 sequence is 8 residues long. Per the germline V gene, CDR1 is SNHLY and CDR2 is FYNNEI.